The clone carrying this TCR beta chain was seen only a few times. This sample was included in a study of blood T cell repertoires in COVID-19. Clones were read by immunoSEQ multiplex PCR, and TCRdb kept only the in-frame ones, dropping some. The top ten hold approximately 5.4% of the sample, which has about 70,000 clones, around 87% seen once. The germline CDR1 and CDR2 sequences are SEHNR and FQNEAQ (reference sequence). V lost 2 bases to trimming and J lost 7 bases, with 6 bases between them. The CDR3 spans 13 residues. The specimen sequenced was peripheral blood. This TCR was sampled from a man aged 50 to 60 with active COVID-19. This rearrangement joins TRBV7-9 to TRBJ1-6; no firm D call. The CDR3 nucleotides read TGTGCCAGCAGCTTAAAGCCCAATTCACCCCTCCACTTT. Protein: CASSLKPNSPLHF. The entire variable domain, with the rest obtained from reference TRBV7-9 and TRBJ1-6, is as follows: DTGVSQNPRHKITKRGQNVTFRCDPISEHNRLYWYRQTLGQGPEFLTYFQNEAQLEKSRLLSDRFSAERPKGSFSTLEIQRTEQGDSAMYLCASSLKPNSPLHFGNGTRLTVT.